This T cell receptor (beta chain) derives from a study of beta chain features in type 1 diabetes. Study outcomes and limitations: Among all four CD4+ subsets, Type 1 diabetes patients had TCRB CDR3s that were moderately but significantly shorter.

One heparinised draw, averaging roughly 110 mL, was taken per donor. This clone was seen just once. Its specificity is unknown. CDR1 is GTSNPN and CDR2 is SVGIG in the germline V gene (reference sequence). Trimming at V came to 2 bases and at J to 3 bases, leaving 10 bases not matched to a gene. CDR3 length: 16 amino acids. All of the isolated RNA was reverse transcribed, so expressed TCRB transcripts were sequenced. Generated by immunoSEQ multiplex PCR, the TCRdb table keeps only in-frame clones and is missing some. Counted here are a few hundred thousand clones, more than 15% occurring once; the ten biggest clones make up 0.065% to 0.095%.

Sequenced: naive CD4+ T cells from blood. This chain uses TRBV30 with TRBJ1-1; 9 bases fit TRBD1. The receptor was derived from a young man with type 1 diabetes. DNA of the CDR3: TGTGCCTGGAGTAGAGCCCGGACAGGGGCGGACACTGAAGCTTTCTTT. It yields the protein CAWSRARTGADTEAFF. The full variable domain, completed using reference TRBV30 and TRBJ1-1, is SQTIHQWPATLVQPVGSPLSLECTVEGTSNPNLYWYRQAAGRGLQLLFYSVGIGQISSEVPQNLSASRPQDRQFILSSKKLLLSDSGFYLCAWSRARTGADTEAFFGQGTRLTVV.